This TCR beta chain appears in the sequencing data of a study of OX40 agonist ivuxolimab in advanced cancers. Overall study context: The dose-escalation cohort was roughly 83% male, with a mean age of about 60 years, ranging about 23 to 90.

This clone was counted a single time. The method was immunoSEQ multiplex PCR; TCRdb's version includes in-frame clones alone and lacks a portion of them. Of 55,000 to 75,000 clones detected, about 85% appear once; the ten largest clones hold about 1.3%. Drawing of blood for sampling happened at baseline, at cycle 4 day 1, and at cycle 7 day 1. Germline CDR1 reads GTSNPN; CDR2 reads SVGIG (reference sequence). V shed 2 bases and J shed 1 base, with 6 bases lying between them. The CDR3 covers 13 residues. V is TRBV30 and J is TRBJ2-1; no clear D. The receptor's source is an adult with an advanced solid tumor such as melanoma, head and neck, liver or kidney cancer. Source: CD4+ or CD8+ T cells sorted from blood, taken in a trial of the OX40 agonist ivuxolimab. CDR3 sequence reads: CAWSSKSYNEQFF. The DNA of the CDR3 is TGTGCCTGGAGTAGCAAATCCTACAATGAGCAGTTCTTC.